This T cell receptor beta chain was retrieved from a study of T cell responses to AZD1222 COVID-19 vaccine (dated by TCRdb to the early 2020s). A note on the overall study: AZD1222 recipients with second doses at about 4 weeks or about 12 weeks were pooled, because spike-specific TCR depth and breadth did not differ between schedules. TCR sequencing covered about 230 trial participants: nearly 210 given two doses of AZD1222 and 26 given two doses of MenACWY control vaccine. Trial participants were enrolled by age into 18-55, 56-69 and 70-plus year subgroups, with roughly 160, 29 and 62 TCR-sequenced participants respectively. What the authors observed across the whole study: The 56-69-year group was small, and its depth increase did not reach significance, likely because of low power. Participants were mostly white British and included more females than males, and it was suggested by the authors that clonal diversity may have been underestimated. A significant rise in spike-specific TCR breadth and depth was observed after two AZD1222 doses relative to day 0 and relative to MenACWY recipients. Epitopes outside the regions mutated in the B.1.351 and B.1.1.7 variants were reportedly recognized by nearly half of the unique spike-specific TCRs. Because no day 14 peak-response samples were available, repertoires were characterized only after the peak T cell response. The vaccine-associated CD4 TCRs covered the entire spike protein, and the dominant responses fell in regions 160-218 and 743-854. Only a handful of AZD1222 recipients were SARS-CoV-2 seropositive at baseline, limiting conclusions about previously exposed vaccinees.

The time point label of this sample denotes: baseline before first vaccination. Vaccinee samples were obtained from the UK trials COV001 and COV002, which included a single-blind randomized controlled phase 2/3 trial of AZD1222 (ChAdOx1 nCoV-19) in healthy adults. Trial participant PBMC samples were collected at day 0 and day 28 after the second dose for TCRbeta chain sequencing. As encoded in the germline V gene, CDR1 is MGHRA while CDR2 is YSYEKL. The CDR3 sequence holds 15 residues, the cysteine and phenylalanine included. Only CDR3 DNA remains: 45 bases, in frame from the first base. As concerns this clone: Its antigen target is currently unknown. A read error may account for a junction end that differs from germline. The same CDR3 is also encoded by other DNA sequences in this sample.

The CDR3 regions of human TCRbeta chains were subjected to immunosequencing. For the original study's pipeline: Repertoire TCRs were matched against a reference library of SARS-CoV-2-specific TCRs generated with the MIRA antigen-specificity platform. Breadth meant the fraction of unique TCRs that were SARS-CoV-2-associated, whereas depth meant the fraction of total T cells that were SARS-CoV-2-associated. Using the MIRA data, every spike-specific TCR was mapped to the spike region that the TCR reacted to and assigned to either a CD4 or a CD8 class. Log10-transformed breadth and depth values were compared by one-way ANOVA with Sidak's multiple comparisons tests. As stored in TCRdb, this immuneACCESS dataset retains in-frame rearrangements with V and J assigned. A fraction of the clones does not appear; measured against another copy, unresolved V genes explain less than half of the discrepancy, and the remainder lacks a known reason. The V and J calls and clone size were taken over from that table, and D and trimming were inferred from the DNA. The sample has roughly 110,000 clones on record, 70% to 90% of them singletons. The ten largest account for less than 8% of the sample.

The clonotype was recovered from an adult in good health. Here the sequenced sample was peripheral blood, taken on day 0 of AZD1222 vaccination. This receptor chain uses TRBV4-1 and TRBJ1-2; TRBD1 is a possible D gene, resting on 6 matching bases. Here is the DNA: TGCGCCAGCAGTCAAGGGTACAGGGCGGGGGCAGGCTACACCTTC. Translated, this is CASSQGYRAGAGYTF.